This entry lists 17 T cell receptor beta chains sequenced from one sample in a study of Graves' ophthalmopathy and Graves' hyperthyroidism. Amplified material comprised TCR beta CDR3 regions derived from RNA transcripts. After a first-round RT-PCR with HTBI primers, a second-round multiplex PCR was run. TCRdb ran MiXCR on the multiplex PCR reads and lists one entry per CDR3 protein. The table has under 350,000 distinct CDR3 sequences, about a sixth seen once. The sequencing sample was made of peripheral blood. The receptors here all came from an adult man with Graves' ophthalmopathy.

This clonotype has only a few counts. This rearrangement joins TRBV19 to TRBJ2-6; no clear D gene. The CDR3 is 17 amino acids. Trimming left V 3 bases short and J 0 bases short, with 12 bases between. Germline V CDR1 and CDR2: LNHDA, SQIVND (reference sequence). CDR3 nucleotide sequence: TGTGCCAGTAGTATCGGGCCTATTCTCTCTGGGGCCAACGTCCTGACTTTC. Translating it yields CASSIGPILSGANVLTF. Full variable domain (outside the CDR3, taken from reference TRBV19 and TRBJ2-6): DGGITQSPKYLFRKEGQNVTLSCEQNLNHDAMYWYRQDPGQGLRLIYYSQIVNDFQKGDIAEGYSVSREKKESFPLTVTSAQKNPTAFYLCASSIGPILSGANVLTFGAGSRLTVL.

The CDR3 protein is CASSKQGAEEETQYF. CDR3 coding DNA: TGTGCCAGCAGCAAACAGGGGGCGGAGGAAGAGACCCAGTACTTC. V and J are TRBV11-1 and TRBJ2-5; 9 positions agree with TRBD1. Germline CDR1 SGHAT, CDR2 FQDESV (reference sequence). CDR3 length: 15 amino acids. The trim removed 5 bases at V and 3 bases at J, leaving 7 bases unmatched. The whole variable domain, remainder taken from reference TRBV11-1 and TRBJ2-5, is EAEVAQSPRYKITEKSQAVAFWCDPISGHATLYWYRQILGQGPELLVQFQDESVVDDSQLPKDRFSAERLKGVDSTLKIQPAELGDSAMYLCASSKQGAEEETQYFGPGTRLLVL.

At least ten counts were recorded for this clonotype. The chain carries TRBV20-1 and TRBJ2-7, with 8 bases lining up with TRBD1. V gave up 2 bases and J gave up 3 bases; unmatched junction bases: 9. CDR3 size: 15 residues. CDR1 DFQATT and CDR2 SNEGSKA come from the germline V gene (reference sequence). CDR3 sequence (DNA): TGCAGTGCTAGACCCCCCGGGACAGGTCTCTACGAGCAGTACTTC. Translated, it gives CSARPPGTGLYEQYF.

This clonotype has at least ten counts. This chain connects TRBV7-2 to TRBJ1-2, with unresolved D. The germline CDR1 and CDR2 sequences are SGHTA and FQGNSA. The length of the CDR3 is 13 residues. The V end lost 3 bases, the J end lost 5 bases, and 10 bases lay between the germline ends. CDR3 sequence reads: CASSFPSQYGYTF. CDR3 coding DNA: TGTGCCAGCAGCTTCCCCTCTCAATATGGCTACACCTTC.

A few counts support this clonotype. This rearrangement joins TRBV29-1 to TRBJ1-1, with no clear D. The CDR3 contains 15 residues. V lost 5 bases and J 1 base, leaving 17 bases between the germline ends. Germline lookup yields CDR1 SQVTM and CDR2 ANQGSEA. The CDR3 DNA follows: TGCAGCGTTACCCAAGGCCTCACAGCGAACACTGAAGCTTTCTTT. This encodes CSVTQGLTANTEAFF. Full variable domain (rest looked up from reference TRBV29-1 and TRBJ1-1): SAVISQKPSRDICQRGTSLTIQCQVDSQVTMMFWYRQQPGQSLTLIATANQGSEATYESGFVIDKFPISRPNLTFSTLTVSNMSPEDSSIYLCSVTQGLTANTEAFFGQGTRLTVV.

This clonotype showed up many times. The V call is TRBV7-2, the J call TRBJ1-2; TRBD1 is a possible D gene (6 bases). The V end was cut by 5 bases, the J end by 5 bases, with 15 bases between. The CDR3 runs to 14 residues. Germline assignment: CDR1 SGHTA and CDR2 FQGNSA. The CDR3, as DNA: TGTGCCAGCAGCCAACGACAGGCGGGATATGGCTACACCTTC. This sequence encodes CASSQRQAGYGYTF.

This clonotype was detected ten times or more. CDR3 nucleotides: TGTGCCAGCAGTCACGGACAGGCGGCCTCTGGCTACACCTTC. As protein: CASSHGQAASGYTF. This chain uses TRBV27 with TRBJ1-2; 7 bases fit TRBD1. The CDR3 contains 14 residues. The germline V gene has CDR1 MNHEY and CDR2 SMNVEV (reference sequence). Unmatched junction bases numbered 10, after V lost 5 bases and J lost 7 bases.

In its sample, this clonotype was seen many times. The chain employs TRBV30 and TRBJ1-5, with D perhaps matching TRBD1 (5 bases). V lost 1 base, J lost 4 bases, and 8 bases lay in between. The CDR3 contains 13 residues. Germline V gene sequence: CDR1 GTSNPN, CDR2 SVGIG (reference sequence). The CDR3 protein is CAWSEQANQPQHF. As DNA, the CDR3 is TGTGCCTGGAGTGAACAGGCGAATCAGCCCCAGCATTTT. The variable domain in full, with the rest retrieved from reference TRBV30 and TRBJ1-5, is SQTIHQWPATLVQPVGSPLSLECTVEGTSNPNLYWYRQAAGRGLQLLFYSVGIGQISSEVPQNLSASRPQDRQFILSSKKLLLSDSGFYLCAWSEQANQPQHFGDGTRLSIL.

In this sample, this clonotype turned up many times. The chain is built from TRBV20-1 and TRBJ2-5; 12 nucleotides align to TRBD2. Germline V gene data show CDR1 as DFQATT and CDR2 as SNEGSKA (reference sequence). Trimming removed 5 bases from V and 5 bases from J; junction bases left unmatched: 9. CDR3 length: 15 amino acids. The CDR3 nucleotides read TGCAGTGCTGGTACTAGCGGGAGGCCGCAGGAGACCCAGTACTTC. This codes for CSAGTSGRPQETQYF.

This clonotype was picked up many times. The J gene is TRBJ1-2, the V gene TRBV5-1; no clear D. Per the germline V gene, CDR1 is SGHRS and CDR2 is YFSETQ. This CDR3 is built from 12 residues. Trimming pared 1 base from V and 8 bases from J, leaving 9 bases between. DNA for the CDR3: TGCGCCAGCAGCTTGTCCGGGGAAGGCTACACCTTC. Its protein product is CASSLSGEGYTF.

The rearrangement links TRBV7-2 to TRBJ1-2, with D perhaps matching TRBD1 (6 bases). Germline V gives CDR1 SGHTA, CDR2 FQGNSA. There are 13 residues in the CDR3. Trimming shortened V by 6 bases and J by 2 bases, and 10 bases separated the two germline ends. The CDR3, as DNA: TGTGCCAGCAGGGTACAGGGCAACTATGGCTACACCTTC. Translating gives CASRVQGNYGYTF.

This clonotype showed up many times. J is TRBJ2-5 and V is TRBV4-1; 7 bases are a match to TRBD1. Trimming cost V 1 base and J 0 bases; bases outside gene matches: 14. The germline CDR1 and CDR2 sequences are MGHRA and YSYEKL. The CDR3 is 19 amino acids. This CDR3 is CASSQGVTGKLRYQETQYF. CDR3 bases: TGCGCCAGCAGCCAAGGAGTGACAGGGAAGCTAAGGTACCAAGAGACCCAGTACTTC.

The V call is TRBV6-1, the J call TRBJ1-5; tentatively, D is TRBD1 (5 bases). Trimming took 3 bases from V and 2 from J, leaving 11 bases between them. Germline CDR1 is MNHNS and CDR2 is SASEGT. The CDR3 is 15 residues long. The CDR3 DNA sequence: TGTGCCAGCAGTGATTGGGGGTCAGGCAATCAGCCCCAGCATTTT. This gives the protein CASSDWGSGNQPQHF.

This clonotype was detected ten times or more. The chain links TRBV4-1 to TRBJ1-1; the match to TRBD1 covers 7 bases. Germline V gene data show CDR1 as MGHRA and CDR2 as YSYEKL. The V gene end was trimmed by 3 bases and the J gene end by 0 bases; junction bases not matched to a gene: 7. The CDR3 runs 16 residues. CDR3 loop: CASSHGDSRMNTEAFF. CDR3 coding DNA: TGCGCCAGCAGCCATGGGGACAGCAGAATGAACACTGAAGCTTTCTTT.

This chain uses TRBV7-2 with TRBJ2-5, with D perhaps TRBD1 (6 bases). The CDR3 has 14 residues. Germline lookup yields CDR1 SGHTA and CDR2 FQGNSA. Trimming stripped 5 bases from V and 7 bases from J, with 17 bases between. DNA of the CDR3: TGTGCCAGCAGCCCACAGGGACGGTTAGTGACCCAGTACTTC. Translating it yields CASSPQGRLVTQYF.

This clonotype has a count of ten or more. This chain uses TRBV11-3 with TRBJ1-2; D possibly corresponds to TRBD1 (5 bases). The CDR3 loop spans 15 amino acids. With 1 base removed from V and 8 bases from J, the gap between germline ends came to 17 bases. Looked up from germline, CDR1 is SGHNT and CDR2 is YENEEA. The CDR3 DNA reads TGTGCCAGCAGCTTAGTTCCCTCAGGGTTTAGAGGCTACACCTTC. It encodes CASSLVPSGFRGYTF.

In this sample, this clonotype turned up many times. This rearrangement joins TRBV20-1 to TRBJ2-5; TRBD2 agrees at 10 bases. V shed 6 bases and J 0 bases; nucleotides not matched to a gene: 16. The CDR3 runs 18 residues. Germline V gene lookup returns CDR1 DFQATT and CDR2 SNEGSKA (reference sequence). The CDR3 loop is CSARPPFLAGEYQETQYF. The CDR3 DNA sequence: TGCAGTGCCCGTCCCCCTTTTCTAGCGGGAGAGTACCAAGAGACCCAGTACTTC.